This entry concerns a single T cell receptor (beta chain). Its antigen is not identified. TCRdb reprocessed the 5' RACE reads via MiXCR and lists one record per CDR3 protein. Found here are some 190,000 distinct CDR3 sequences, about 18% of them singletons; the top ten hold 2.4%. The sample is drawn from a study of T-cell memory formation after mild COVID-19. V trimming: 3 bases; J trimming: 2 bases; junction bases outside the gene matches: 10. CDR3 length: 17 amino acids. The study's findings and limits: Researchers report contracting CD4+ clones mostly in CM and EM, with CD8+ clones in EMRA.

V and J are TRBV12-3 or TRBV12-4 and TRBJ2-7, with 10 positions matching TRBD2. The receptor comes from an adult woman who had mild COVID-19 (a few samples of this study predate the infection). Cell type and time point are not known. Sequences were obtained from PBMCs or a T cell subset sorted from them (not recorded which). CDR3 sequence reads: CASSLASGRRIPYEQYF. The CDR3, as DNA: TGTGCCAGCAGTTTGGCTAGCGGGAGAAGGATTCCCTACGAGCAGTACTTC.